This T cell receptor beta chain was recorded in a study of blood T cell repertoires in COVID-19. About the study: Material from acute and convalescent COVID-19 was sourced from the United States, Italy and Spain. PBMCs, B-cell-depleted T cells, or T cells were the source of the cDNA or gDNA that made up the material.

Assay used: immunoSEQ multiplex PCR; TCRdb lists only in-frame clones, some missing. The table has roughly 100,000 clones, roughly 79% seen once. CDR1 is KGHSH, CDR2 LQKENI, per germline. After removal of 3 bases from V and 0 bases from J, the junction contained 6 bases not matched to a gene. The CDR3 totals 16 residues. The receptor was isolated from an elderly man with COVID-19, enrolled during active disease. The specimen was peripheral blood. The chain uses TRBV18 and TRBJ2-3; 7 bases line up with TRBD1. CDR3 sequence (DNA): TGTGCCAGCTCACCCGACAGGGCACTTAGCACAGATACGCAGTATTTT. Encoded protein: CASSPDRALSTDTQYF.